These 2 T cell receptor beta chains share one sample of origin, sequenced in a study of blood T cell repertoires in COVID-19. Generated by immunoSEQ multiplex PCR, the TCRdb table keeps only in-frame clones and is missing some. The sample carries some 240,000 clones, about 87% recorded once. The sequencing input was PBMCs or T cells enriched from blood (not recorded which). Receptors originate from a woman in her thirties or forties who had been exposed to COVID-19.

The chain employs TRBV10-3 and TRBJ2-1, with TRBD2 identical over 10 bases. Germline-derived CDR1 and CDR2 are ENHRY and SYGVKD. V dropped 5 bases and J dropped 6; count of bases not matched to a gene: 10. The CDR3 is 16 amino acids. As DNA, the CDR3 is TGTGCCATCAGTCTAGCGGGAGCGGGTGGGGCCAATGAGCAGTTCTTC. Its translation is CAISLAGAGGANEQFF.

This rearrangement joins TRBV28 to TRBJ1-3; tentatively, D is TRBD1 (6 bases). The CDR3 length is 16 residues. Trimming took off 7 bases at V and 0 bases at J, with 16 bases between the two ends. Germline V gene lookup returns CDR1 MDHEN and CDR2 SYDVKM. The CDR3 region is CASTRTAGPSGNTIYF. The DNA for the CDR3 is TGTGCCAGCACCAGGACAGCGGGGCCCTCTGGAAACACCATATATTTT.